This T cell receptor (beta chain) was captured by sequencing in a study of cytomegalovirus exposure and HLA in healthy donors. Study outcomes and limitations: When presence/absence was analysed, sequencing depth was taken to be roughly uniform across donors.

Comments on this clone: Its target is unknown.

PCR employed 60 Vbeta and 13 Jbeta primers. Only in-frame clones appear in the TCRdb table, and some are missing; sequencing was by immunoSEQ multiplex PCR. In the table there are more than 150,000 clones, 82% of which are singletons. From germline, CDR1 is SEHNR and CDR2 FQNEAQ (reference sequence). Trimming pared 1 base from V and 4 bases from J, leaving 10 bases between. The CDR3 totals 14 residues. The sequence was collected from a woman aged 18-35 years in good health and CMV-seronegative. Sequencing input: PBMCs. The chain couples TRBV7-9 to TRBJ2-5, with unresolved D. The CDR3 DNA reads as TGTGCCAGCAGCTTAGGGCTCCCCGTAGAGACCCAGTACTTC. Protein product: CASSLGLPVETQYF.